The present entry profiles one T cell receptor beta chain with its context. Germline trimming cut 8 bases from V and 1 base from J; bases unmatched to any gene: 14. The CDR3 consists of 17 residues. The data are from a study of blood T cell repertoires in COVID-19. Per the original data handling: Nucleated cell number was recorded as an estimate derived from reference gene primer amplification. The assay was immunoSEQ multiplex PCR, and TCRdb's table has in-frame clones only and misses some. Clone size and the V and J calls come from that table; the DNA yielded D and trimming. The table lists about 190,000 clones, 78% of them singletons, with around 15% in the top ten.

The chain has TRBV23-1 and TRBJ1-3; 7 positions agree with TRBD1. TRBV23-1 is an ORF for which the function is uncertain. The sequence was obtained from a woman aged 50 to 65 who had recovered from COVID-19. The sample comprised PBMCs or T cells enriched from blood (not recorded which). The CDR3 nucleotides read TGCGCCAGCCTCCGCCCGGACAGGCACGATTCTGGAAACACCATATATTTT. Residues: CASLRPDRHDSGNTIYF.